The entry below describes one TCR beta chain. What this receptor recognizes is not known. Base qualities are not recorded, but no much larger clone differs from it by a single base. CDR1 is given as MNHEY and CDR2 as SVGAGI, both from the germline V gene. From the cysteine through the phenylalanine, the CDR3 covers 15 amino acids. Only CDR3 DNA remains: 45 bases, in frame from the first base. V sheds 0 bases and J sheds 8 bases, leaving 14 bases between their ends. The sample's time point label, in plain terms: cycle 1 day 1 (C1D1), immediately before nivolumab initiation. Relapse after autologous stem cell transplantation had occurred in all trial patients, and cohorts A, B and C were distinguished by prior brentuximab vedotin exposure. Using a Miltenyi CD4+ T cell isolation kit, CD4+ T cells were purified from thawed PBMCs through magnetic negative selection. The trial cohort comprised about 60 patients with relapsed/refractory classical Hodgkin lymphoma whose best overall responses were complete response, partial response or progressive disease. Trial patients were treated with single-agent nivolumab in the multi-cohort phase II CheckMate 205 trial. An independent review committee assessed best overall response by applying the 2007 International Working Group response criteria. Trial PBMCs were obtained immediately prior to nivolumab initiation (C1D1) and on therapy at cycle 2 day 1 and cycle 4 day 1. After peripheral blood was drawn into 8 mL Vacutainer Cell Preparation Tubes, PBMCs were isolated by centrifugation and then cryopreserved. Purified CD4+ and CD8+ fractions were prepared only for cases where an additional PBMC sample was available. Magnetically labelled cells were depleted on LS columns in a quadroMACS separator, and the flow-through was collected as the purified fraction.

Genomic DNA was extracted with the Qiagen DNeasy kit from unsorted PBMCs and from negatively selected CD4+ and CD8+ fractions. Using primers that anneal to V and J segments, immunoSEQ multiplex PCR amplified the TCR beta CDR3 regions. Amplification bias was minimized using a synthetic immune receptor repertoire, and residual bias was removed computationally after sequencing. Per the authors' processing: Custom Python scripts were used to quantify repertoire diversity as the Shannon entropy index. The unsorted, CD4+ and CD8+ repertoires were each analyzed separately, with the exception of combined analyses, where CD4+ and CD8+ sequences were merged in silico. A clone counted as expanded when the clone's frequency after treatment rose at least 2-fold relative to C1D1, and clones undetected at baseline were given a pseudocount of 0.5. Clones with 0 or 1 copy at C1D1 were defined as singleton clones, while clones with 2 or more copies were defined as non-singleton clones. Clones expanded in unsorted samples were assigned a CD4+, CD8+ or unknown annotation through matching of protein sequences in sorted samples from the same patient. Wilcoxon tests on paired samples were used to test changes in diversity from C1D1 to C4D1. The table was pulled from immuneACCESS by TCRdb, which kept in-frame rearrangements only. Such tables lose some clones; where checked, under half of the loss comes from unresolved V genes, and the rest has no known cause. V, J and clone size reflect that table, while D and trimming were determined from the DNA. This sample comprises about 30,000 clones, approximately 85% of them detected only once. The top ten constitute more than 2% of the sample.

The source of the sample is a study of PD-1 blockade in classical Hodgkin lymphoma (dated by TCRdb to the early 2020s). About the investigation overall: Nivolumab dosing was 3 mg/kg intravenously every 2 weeks, continuing until either disease progression or unacceptable toxicity. To define a peripheral blood immune signature of response to PD-1 blockade in classical Hodgkin lymphoma, the study combined TCR beta sequencing with CyTOF.

What the authors observed across the whole study: A significant rise by C4D1 was seen in CD4+ but not CD8+ TCR diversity (p=0.0027 vs p=0.16), with the rise being most apparent in complete responders (p=0.02). Baseline TCR diversity was reported to be lower in newly diagnosed patients than in healthy donors and to be lower still in relapsed/refractory patients. Patients starting nivolumab less than 1 year after ASCT had lower diversity and were excluded from later analyses to avoid confounding by immune reconstitution. Baseline diversity similar to that of newly diagnosed patients was observed in trial patients achieving complete response, whereas significantly lower diversity was observed in partial responders and progressors. Only a single clinical trial cohort was studied, and what caused the repertoire differences, possibly disease activity or prior therapy, remained undefined.

The rearrangement joined TRBV6-5 to TRBJ2-1; possibly the D gene is TRBD1, per 6 matching bases. The source of this sequence is a human donor with classical Hodgkin lymphoma. This specimen consisted of CD4+ T cells from blood, obtained at baseline. The DNA reads as follows: TGTGCCAGCAGTTACTCTCTAACAGGGTTGGATGAGCAGTTCTTC. Its coded protein is CASSYSLTGLDEQFF.